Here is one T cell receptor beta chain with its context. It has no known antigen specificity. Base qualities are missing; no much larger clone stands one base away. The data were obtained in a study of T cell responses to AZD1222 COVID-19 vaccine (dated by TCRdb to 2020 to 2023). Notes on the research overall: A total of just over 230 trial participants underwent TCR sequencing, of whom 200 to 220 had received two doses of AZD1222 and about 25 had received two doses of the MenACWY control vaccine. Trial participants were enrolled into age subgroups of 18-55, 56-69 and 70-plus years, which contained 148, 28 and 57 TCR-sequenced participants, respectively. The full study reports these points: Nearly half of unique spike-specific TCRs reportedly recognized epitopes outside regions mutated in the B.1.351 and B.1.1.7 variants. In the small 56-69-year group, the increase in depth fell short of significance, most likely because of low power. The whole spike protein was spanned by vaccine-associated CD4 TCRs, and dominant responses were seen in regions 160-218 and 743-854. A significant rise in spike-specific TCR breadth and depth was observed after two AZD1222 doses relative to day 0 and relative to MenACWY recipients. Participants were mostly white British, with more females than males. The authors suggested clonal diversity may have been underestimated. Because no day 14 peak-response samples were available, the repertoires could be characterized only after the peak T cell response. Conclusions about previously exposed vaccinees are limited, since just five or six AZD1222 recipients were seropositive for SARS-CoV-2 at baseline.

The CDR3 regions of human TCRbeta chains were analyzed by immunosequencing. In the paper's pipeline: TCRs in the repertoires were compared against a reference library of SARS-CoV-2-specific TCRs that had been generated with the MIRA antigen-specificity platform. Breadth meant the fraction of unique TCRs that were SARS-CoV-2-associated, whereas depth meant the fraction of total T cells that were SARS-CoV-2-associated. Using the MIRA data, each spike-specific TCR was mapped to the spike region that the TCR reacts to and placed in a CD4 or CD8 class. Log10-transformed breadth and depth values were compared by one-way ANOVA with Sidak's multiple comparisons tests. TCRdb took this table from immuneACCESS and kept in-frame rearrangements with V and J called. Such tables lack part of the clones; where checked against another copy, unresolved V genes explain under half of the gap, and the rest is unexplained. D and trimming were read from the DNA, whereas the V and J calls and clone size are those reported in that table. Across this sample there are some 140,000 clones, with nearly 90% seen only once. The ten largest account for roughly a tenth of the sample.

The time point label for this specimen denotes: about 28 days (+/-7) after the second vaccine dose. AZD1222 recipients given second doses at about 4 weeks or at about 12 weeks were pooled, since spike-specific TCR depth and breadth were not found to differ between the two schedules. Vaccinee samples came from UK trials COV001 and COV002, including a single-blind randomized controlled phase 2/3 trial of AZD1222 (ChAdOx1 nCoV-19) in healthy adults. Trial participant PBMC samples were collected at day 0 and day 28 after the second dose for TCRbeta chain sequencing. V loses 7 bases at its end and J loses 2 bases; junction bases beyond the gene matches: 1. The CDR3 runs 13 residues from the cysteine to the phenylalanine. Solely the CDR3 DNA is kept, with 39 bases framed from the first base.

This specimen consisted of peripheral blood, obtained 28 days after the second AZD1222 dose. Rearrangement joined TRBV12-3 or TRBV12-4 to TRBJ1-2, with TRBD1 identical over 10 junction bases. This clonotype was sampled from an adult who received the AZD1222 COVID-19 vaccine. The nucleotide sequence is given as TGTGCCAGCACGGGACAGGGGAACTATGGCTACACCTTC. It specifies CASTGQGNYGYTF.